One sample yielded the 9 T cell receptor beta chains listed below, sequenced in a study of T cells after yellow fever vaccination. TCRdb used MiXCR to reprocess the 5' RACE reads, holding one entry per CDR3 protein. The table includes approximately 300,000 distinct CDR3 sequences, approximately 9% detected once. Sequences were derived from PBMCs, sampled on the day of the first yellow fever vaccination. These receptors were obtained from a young man who received the YFV17D yellow fever vaccine.

The V call is TRBV4-1, the J call TRBJ1-5; D is uncertain. CDR1 and CDR2 from the germline V gene are MGHRA and YSYEKL. With 3 bases removed from V and 1 base from J, the gap between germline ends came to 10 bases. The CDR3 covers 15 residues. The CDR3 reads CASSQPGLSNQPQHF. CDR3 bases: TGCGCCAGCAGCCAGCCCGGACTGAGCAATCAGCCCCAGCATTTT.

This clonotype was seen a handful of times. The chain combines TRBV4-1 with TRBJ1-5; D remains ambiguous. V lost 1 base and J 9 bases, leaving 13 bases between the germline ends. This CDR3 is 14 amino acids long. CDR1 is MGHRA, CDR2 YSYEKL, per germline. The DNA for the CDR3 is TGCGCCAGCAGCCAAGCTTGGGGTACAACGCCCCAGCATTTT. Protein product: CASSQAWGTTPQHF.

This clonotype was seen many times. The chain recombines TRBV7-3 with TRBJ2-2, with a tentative D call TRBD2 (5 bases). Germline loops: CDR1 SGHTA, CDR2 FQGTGA. The CDR3 runs to 13 residues. With 2 bases removed from V and 7 bases from J, the gap between germline ends came to 8 bases. CDR3 region: CASSLSEVGELFF. The CDR3 DNA sequence: TGTGCCAGCAGCTTATCGGAGGTCGGGGAGCTGTTTTTT.

V and J are TRBV20-1 and TRBJ2-3; possible D gene TRBD2, 6 bases. V lost 7 bases and J 0 bases, leaving 17 bases between the germline ends. The CDR3 sequence is 15 residues long. Germline V gene lookup returns CDR1 DFQATT and CDR2 SNEGSKA (reference sequence). The CDR3 bases are TGCAGTGTTGGCGGTTTGGCGGGGAGCACAGATACGCAGTATTTT. This translates into CSVGGLAGSTDTQYF.

This clonotype was detected many times. The J gene is TRBJ2-7, the V gene TRBV7-8; D gene ambiguous. The CDR3 has 13 amino acids. V gave up 3 bases and J gave up 1 base, with 7 bases separating them. Germline V gene data show CDR1 as SGHVS and CDR2 as FQNEAQ. The CDR3 nucleotides read TGTGCCAGCAGCTTGGACGGTTCCTACGAGCAGTACTTC. Residues: CASSLDGSYEQYF.

The chain has TRBV11-2 and TRBJ1-5; 7 positions agree with TRBD1. Losses at the gene ends were 0 bases for V and 6 bases for J; bases not matched to a gene: 11. This CDR3 has 17 amino acids. Germline V gene data show CDR1 as SGHAT and CDR2 as FQNNGV. This chain's CDR3 is CASSLDKGQRACQPQHF. For the CDR3, the DNA is TGTGCCAGCAGCTTAGATAAGGGACAGAGGGCATGTCAGCCCCAGCATTTT.

This sequence joins TRBV7-2 and TRBJ2-7, with a weak D call TRBD2 (7 bases). Between the trimmed V and J ends, which lost 5 bases and 3 bases, there was a span of 17 bases. The CDR3 consists of 15 residues. Germline assignment: CDR1 SGHTA and CDR2 FQGNSA. This CDR3 reads CASSNLGGAYYEQYF. In nucleotides, the CDR3 is TGTGCCAGCAGCAACCTGGGGGGGGCCTACTACGAGCAGTACTTC.

In nucleotides, the CDR3 is TGTGCCAGCAGCTTAGAGGGAAGTGGCTATGGCTACACCTTC. Its translation is CASSLEGSGYGYTF. This chain links TRBV11-2 with TRBJ1-2; D uncertain. Per the germline V gene, CDR1 is SGHAT and CDR2 is FQNNGV. Trimming took off 0 bases at V and 4 bases at J, with 9 bases between the two ends. CDR3 length: 14 amino acids. The entire variable domain, with the rest obtained from reference TRBV11-2 and TRBJ1-2, is as follows: EAGVAQSPRYKIIEKRQSVAFWCNPISGHATLYWYQQILGQGPKLLIQFQNNGVVDDSQLPKDRFSAERLKGVDSTLKIQPAKLEDSAVYLCASSLEGSGYGYTFGSGTRLTVV.

The chain recombines TRBV19 with TRBJ1-5, with a possible D match to TRBD1 (6 bases). The V and J ends lost 5 bases and 0 bases respectively, with 17 bases between them. CDR3 length: 17 amino acids. Germline CDR1 is LNHDA and CDR2 is SQIVND (reference sequence). In DNA form, the CDR3 reads TGTGCCAGTAGTCACGGGACACTCCTTGATAGCAATCAGCCCCAGCATTTT. It yields the protein CASSHGTLLDSNQPQHF.